This TCR beta chain was captured by sequencing in a study of Graves' ophthalmopathy and Graves' hyperthyroidism. Study background: Prior to any treatment, peripheral blood was collected at the time of initial diagnosis.

Study findings and constraints: As the model predicted ophthalmopathy progression, it achieved a sensitivity of nearly 71% and a specificity of 72% to 80%.

This clonotype was seen repeatedly, ten times or more. Its antigen remains unknown. The sequenced template was RNA, covering the TCR beta CDR3 region. Scientists carried out first-round RT-PCR using HTBI primers and then a second-round multiplex PCR. TCRdb re-called the multiplex PCR reads through MiXCR, storing one row per CDR3 protein. The data hold roughly 400,000 distinct CDR3 sequences, with about 17% observed a single time. V lost 9 bases to trimming and J lost 0 bases, with 8 bases between them. CDR3 size: 12 residues. Germline values: CDR1 SEHNR, CDR2 FQNEAQ (reference sequence). With a duration under 3 months, ophthalmopathy in the donors showed moderate-to-severe activity, CAS ≥3 and NOSPECS ≥4.

This TCR came from a woman between 18 and 30 years old with Graves' ophthalmopathy. The sequencing sample was made of peripheral blood. V gene TRBV7-9 combines with J gene TRBJ1-1; D remains ambiguous. The CDR3 DNA reads as TGTGCCAGTCGGCCAATGAACACTGAAGCTTTCTTT. Translating gives CASRPMNTEAFF.